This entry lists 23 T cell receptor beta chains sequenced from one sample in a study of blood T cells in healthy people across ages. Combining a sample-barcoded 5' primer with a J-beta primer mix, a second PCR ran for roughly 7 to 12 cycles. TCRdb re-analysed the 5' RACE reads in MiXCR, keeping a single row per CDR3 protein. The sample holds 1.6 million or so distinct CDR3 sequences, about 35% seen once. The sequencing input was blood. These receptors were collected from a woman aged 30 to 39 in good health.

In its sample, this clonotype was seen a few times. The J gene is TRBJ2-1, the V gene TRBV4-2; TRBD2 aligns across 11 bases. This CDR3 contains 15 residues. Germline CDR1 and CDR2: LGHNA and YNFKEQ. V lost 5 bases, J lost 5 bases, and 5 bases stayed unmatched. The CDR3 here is CASSASGRNNNEQFF. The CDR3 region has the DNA TGTGCCAGCAGCGCTAGCGGGAGGAACAACAATGAGCAGTTCTTC.

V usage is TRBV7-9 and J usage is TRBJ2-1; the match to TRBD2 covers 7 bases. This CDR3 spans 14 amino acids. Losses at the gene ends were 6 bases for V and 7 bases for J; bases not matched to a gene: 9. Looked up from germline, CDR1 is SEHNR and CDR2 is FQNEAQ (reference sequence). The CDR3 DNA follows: TGTGCCAGCAGGGATCTTCTAGCGGAAAATGAGCAGTTCTTC. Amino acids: CASRDLLAENEQFF.

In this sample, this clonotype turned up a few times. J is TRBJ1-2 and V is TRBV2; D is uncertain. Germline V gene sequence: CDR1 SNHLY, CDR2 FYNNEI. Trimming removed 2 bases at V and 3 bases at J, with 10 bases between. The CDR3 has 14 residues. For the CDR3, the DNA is TGTGCCAGCAGTGAACGCCCATCGGACTATGGCTACACCTTC. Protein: CASSERPSDYGYTF.

CDR3: CASSHRSAWDGEQYF. The CDR3 DNA sequence: TGCGCCAGCAGCCATCGGTCCGCGTGGGACGGCGAGCAGTACTTC. The chain carries TRBV4-1 and TRBJ2-7; either TRBD1 or TRBD2 may supply D (5 bases each). The CDR3 is made up of 15 amino acids. Trimming took 3 bases from V and 6 from J, leaving 18 bases between them. Per the germline V gene, CDR1 is MGHRA and CDR2 is YSYEKL.

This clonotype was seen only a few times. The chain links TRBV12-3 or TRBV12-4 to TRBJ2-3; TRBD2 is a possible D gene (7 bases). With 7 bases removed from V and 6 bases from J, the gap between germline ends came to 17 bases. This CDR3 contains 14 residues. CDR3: CASTDSGQGDTQYF. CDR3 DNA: TGTGCCAGCACTGATAGCGGGCAGGGGGATACGCAGTATTTT.

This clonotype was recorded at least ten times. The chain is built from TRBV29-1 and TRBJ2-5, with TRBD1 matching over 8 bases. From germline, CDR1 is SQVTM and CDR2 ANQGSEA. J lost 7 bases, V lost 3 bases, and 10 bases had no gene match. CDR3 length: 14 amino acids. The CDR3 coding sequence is TGCAGCGTTGACGCAGGGGGCGGAGGCGCGACCCAGTACTTC. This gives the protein CSVDAGGGGATQYF.

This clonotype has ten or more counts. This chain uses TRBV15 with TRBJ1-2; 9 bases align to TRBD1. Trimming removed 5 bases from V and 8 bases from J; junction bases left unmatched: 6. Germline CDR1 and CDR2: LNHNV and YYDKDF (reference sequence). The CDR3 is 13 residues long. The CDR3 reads CATSLDRGYGYTF. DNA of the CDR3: TGTGCCACCAGCTTGGACAGGGGTTACGGCTACACCTTC.

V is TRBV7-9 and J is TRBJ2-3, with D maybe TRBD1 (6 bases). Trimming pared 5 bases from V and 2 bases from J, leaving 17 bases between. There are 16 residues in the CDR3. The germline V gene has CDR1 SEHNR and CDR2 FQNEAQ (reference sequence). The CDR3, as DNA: TGTGCCAGCAGCCTCGAGGTTTCAGGGGACACAGATACGCAGTATTTT. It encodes CASSLEVSGDTDTQYF.

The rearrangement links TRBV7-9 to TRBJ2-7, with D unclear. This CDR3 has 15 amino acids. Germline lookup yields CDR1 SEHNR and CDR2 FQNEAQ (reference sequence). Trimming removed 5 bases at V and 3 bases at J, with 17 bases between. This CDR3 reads CASSQDIPLNYEQYF. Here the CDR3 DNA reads TGTGCCAGCAGCCAAGACATTCCCCTCAACTACGAGCAGTACTTC. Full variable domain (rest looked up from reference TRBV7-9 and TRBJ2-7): DTGVSQNPRHKITKRGQNVTFRCDPISEHNRLYWYRQTLGQGPEFLTYFQNEAQLEKSRLLSDRFSAERPKGSFSTLEIQRTEQGDSAMYLCASSQDIPLNYEQYFGPGTRLTVT.

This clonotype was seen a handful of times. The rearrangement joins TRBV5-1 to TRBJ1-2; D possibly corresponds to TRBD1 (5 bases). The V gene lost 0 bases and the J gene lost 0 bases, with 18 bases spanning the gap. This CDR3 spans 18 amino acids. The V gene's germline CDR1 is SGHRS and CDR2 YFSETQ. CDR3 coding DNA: TGCGCCAGCAGCTTGGGAGACAGCACCCTAAGGGCTAACTATGGCTACACCTTC. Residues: CASSLGDSTLRANYGYTF. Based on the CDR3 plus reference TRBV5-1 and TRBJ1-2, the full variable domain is KAGVTQTPRYLIKTRGQQVTLSCSPISGHRSVSWYQQTPGQGLQFLFEYFSETQRNKGNFPGRFSGRQFSNSRSEMNVSTLELGDSALYLCASSLGDSTLRANYGYTFGSGTRLTVV.

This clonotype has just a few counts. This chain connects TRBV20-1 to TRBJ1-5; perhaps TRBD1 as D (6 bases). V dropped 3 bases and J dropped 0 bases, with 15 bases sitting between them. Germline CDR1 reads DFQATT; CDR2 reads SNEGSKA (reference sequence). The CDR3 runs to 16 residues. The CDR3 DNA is TGCAGTGCTAGGGGGGGCTTGACTAGTAGCAATCAGCCCCAGCATTTT. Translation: CSARGGLTSSNQPQHF.

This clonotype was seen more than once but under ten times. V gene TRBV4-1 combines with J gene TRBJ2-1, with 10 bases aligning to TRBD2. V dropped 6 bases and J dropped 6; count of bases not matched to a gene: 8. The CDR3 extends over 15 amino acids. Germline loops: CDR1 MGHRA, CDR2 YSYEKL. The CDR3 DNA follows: TGCGCCAGCAGAACTTTCAGGACTAGCGGCAATGAGCAGTTCTTC. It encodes CASRTFRTSGNEQFF.

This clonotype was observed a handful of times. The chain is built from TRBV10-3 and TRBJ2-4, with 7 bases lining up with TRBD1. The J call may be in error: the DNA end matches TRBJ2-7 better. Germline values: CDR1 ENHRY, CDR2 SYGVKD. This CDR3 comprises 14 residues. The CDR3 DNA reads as TGTGCCATCAGCTCCGGGACAGAATCCTACGAGCAGTACTTC. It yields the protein CAISSGTESYEQYF.

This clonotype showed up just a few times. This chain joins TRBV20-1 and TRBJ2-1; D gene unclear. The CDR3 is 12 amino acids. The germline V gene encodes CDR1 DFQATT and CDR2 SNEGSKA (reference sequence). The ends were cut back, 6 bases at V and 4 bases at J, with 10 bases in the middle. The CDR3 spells CSATLVYNEQFF. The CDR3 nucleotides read TGCAGTGCCACCCTGGTGTACAATGAGCAGTTCTTC.

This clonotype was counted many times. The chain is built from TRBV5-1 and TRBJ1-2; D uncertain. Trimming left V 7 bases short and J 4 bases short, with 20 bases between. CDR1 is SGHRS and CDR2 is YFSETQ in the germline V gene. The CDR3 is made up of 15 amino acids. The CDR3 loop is CASSISGPRGYGYTF. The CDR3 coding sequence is TGCGCCAGCTCCATTTCAGGCCCCCGTGGCTATGGCTACACCTTC.

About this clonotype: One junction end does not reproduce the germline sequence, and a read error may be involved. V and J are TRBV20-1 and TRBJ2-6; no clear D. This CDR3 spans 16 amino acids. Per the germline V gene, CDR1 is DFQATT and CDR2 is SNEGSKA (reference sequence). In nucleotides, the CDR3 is TGCAGTGCTAGGGCAGCAGCGAGCTCTGGGACCAACGTCCTGACTTTC. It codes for CSARAAASSGTNVLTF.

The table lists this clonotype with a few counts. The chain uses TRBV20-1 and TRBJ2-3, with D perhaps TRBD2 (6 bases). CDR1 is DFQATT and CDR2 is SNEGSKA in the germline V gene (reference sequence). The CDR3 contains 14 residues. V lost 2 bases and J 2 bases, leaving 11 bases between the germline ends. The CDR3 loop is CSARRGRHTDTQYF. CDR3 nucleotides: TGCAGTGCTAGACGGGGGAGGCACACAGATACGCAGTATTTT.

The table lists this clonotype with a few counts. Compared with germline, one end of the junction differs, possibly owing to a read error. Written as DNA, the CDR3 is TGTGCCAGCAGTGAAAGGTTAGGGAATGGTTACACCTTC. Translating gives CASSERLGNGYTF. The V gene is TRBV2, the J gene TRBJ1-2; no clear D. The CDR3 spans 13 residues. Germline loops: CDR1 SNHLY, CDR2 FYNNEI.

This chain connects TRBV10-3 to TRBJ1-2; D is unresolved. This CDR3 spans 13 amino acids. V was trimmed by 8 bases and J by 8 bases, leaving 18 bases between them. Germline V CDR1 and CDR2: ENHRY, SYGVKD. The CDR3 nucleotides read TGTGCCATCGCCGAATCCAGAGTCGGAGGCTACACCTTC. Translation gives CAIAESRVGGYTF.

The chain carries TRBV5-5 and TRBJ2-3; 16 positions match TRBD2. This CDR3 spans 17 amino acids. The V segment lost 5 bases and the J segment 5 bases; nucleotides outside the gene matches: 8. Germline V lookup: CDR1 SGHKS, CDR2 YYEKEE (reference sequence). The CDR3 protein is CASSSGTSGGALDTQYF. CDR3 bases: TGTGCCAGCAGTTCCGGGACTAGCGGGGGGGCCTTAGATACGCAGTATTTT.

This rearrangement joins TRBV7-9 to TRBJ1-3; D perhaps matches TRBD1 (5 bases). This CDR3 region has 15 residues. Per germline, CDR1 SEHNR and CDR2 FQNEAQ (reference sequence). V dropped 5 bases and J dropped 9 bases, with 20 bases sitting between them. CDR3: CASSPHRSRWGTIYF. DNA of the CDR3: TGTGCCAGCAGCCCCCACAGGAGCCGTTGGGGCACCATATATTTT.

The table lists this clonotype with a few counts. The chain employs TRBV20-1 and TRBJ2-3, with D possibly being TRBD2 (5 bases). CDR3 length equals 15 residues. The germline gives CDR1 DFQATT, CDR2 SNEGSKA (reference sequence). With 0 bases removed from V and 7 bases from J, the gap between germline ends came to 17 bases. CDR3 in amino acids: CSARDGSEGMHTQYF. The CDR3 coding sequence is TGCAGTGCTAGAGATGGGAGCGAGGGCATGCATACGCAGTATTTT.

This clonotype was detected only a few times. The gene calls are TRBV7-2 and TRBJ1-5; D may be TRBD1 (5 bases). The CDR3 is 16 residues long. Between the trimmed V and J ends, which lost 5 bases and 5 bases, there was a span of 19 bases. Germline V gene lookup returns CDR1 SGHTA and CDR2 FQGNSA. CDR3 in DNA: TGTGCCAGCAGCGAAGATAGAGGGGTCCTGCATCAGCCCCAGCATTTT. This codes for CASSEDRGVLHQPQHF.